This T cell receptor (beta chain) was captured in a study of T cell responses to AZD1222 COVID-19 vaccine. The method was immunoSEQ multiplex PCR; TCRdb's version includes in-frame clones alone and lacks a portion of them. The data show around 120,000 clones, roughly 88% seen once. As to this clone: The antigen remains unidentified.

Findings and caveats of the study: A mostly white British donor set with more females was recruited, and clonal diversity was possibly underestimated. Once two AZD1222 doses were given, Spike-specific TCR breadth and depth went up. Of the AZD1222 recipients, only five to seven were seropositive at baseline.

This TCR was recovered from an adult in good health. The sample here was peripheral blood, taken on day 0 of MenACWY control vaccination.

The CDR3 here is CASSLNSLAGGWEQFF. In nucleotides, the CDR3 is TGCGCCAGCAGCTTGAACTCTCTAGCGGGAGGTTGGGAGCAGTTCTTC. V is TRBV5-1 and J is TRBJ2-1, with 11 bases aligning to TRBD2. Germline V lookup: CDR1 SGHRS, CDR2 YFSETQ. The CDR3 runs 16 residues. J gave up 10 bases and V 1 base, and 10 bases lay outside the gene matches.